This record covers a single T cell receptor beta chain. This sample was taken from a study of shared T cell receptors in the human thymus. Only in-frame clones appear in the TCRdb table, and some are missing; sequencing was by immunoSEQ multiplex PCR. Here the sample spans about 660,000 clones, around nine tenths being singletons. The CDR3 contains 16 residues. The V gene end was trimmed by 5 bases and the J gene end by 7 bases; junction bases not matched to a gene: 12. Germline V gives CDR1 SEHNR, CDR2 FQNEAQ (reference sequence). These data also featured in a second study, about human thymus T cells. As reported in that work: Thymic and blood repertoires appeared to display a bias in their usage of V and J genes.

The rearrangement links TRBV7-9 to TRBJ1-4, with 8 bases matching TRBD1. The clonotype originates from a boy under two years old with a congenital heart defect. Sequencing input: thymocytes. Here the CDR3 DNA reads TGTGCCAGCAGCCCCGAAGGTCCAGGGGGCCGTGAAAAACTGTTTTTT. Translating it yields CASSPEGPGGREKLFF.